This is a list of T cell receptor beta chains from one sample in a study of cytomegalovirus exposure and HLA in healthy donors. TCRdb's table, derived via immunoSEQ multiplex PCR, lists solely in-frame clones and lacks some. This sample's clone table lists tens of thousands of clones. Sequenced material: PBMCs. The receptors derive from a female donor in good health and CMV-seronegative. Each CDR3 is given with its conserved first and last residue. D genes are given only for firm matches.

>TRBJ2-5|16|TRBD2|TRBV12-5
CASDQGLVLWGETQYF
TGTGCTAGTGACCAGGGACTAGTTTTATGGGGAGAGACCCAGTACTTC
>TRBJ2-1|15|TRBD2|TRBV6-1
CASSDSSGSYNEQFF
TGTGCCAGCAGTGACTCTAGCGGGTCCTACAATGAGCAGTTCTTC
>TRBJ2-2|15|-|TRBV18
CASSPLNKITGELFF
TGTGCCAGCTCACCACTCAACAAGATCACCGGGGAGCTGTTTTTT
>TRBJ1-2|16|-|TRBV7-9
CASSLDRTARTYGYTF
TGTGCCAGCAGCTTAGATAGGACAGCAAGAACCTATGGCTACACCTTC
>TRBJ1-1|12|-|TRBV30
CARGGMNTEAFF
TGTGCCCGGGGAGGTATGAACACTGAAGCTTTCTTT
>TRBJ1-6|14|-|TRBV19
CASKEGSYNSPLHF
TGTGCCAGTAAGGAGGGCTCCTATAATTCACCCCTCCACTTT
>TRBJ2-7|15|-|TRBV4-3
CASSQEGRGRYEQYF
TGCGCCAGCAGCCAAGAAGGGCGGGGCCGCTACGAGCAGTACTTC
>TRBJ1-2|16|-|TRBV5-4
CASSLAGIGMGYGYTF
TGTGCCAGCAGCTTGGCAGGGATAGGGATGGGCTATGGCTACACCTTC
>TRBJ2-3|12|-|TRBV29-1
CSVSTGTDTQYF
TGCAGCGTGTCCACAGGGACGGATACGCAGTATTTT
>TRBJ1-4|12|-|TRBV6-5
CASSDTVEKLFF
TGTGCCAGCTCAGACACCGTCGAAAAACTGTTTTTT
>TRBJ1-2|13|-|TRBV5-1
CASSIGTPDGYTF
TGCGCCAGCAGTATTGGGACACCTGATGGCTACACCTTC
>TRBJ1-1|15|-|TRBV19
CASKEQGNMNTEAFF
TGTGCCAGTAAGGAACAGGGAAATATGAACACTGAAGCTTTCTTT
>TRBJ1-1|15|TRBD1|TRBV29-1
CGAYVLDRGWTEAFF
TGCGGAGCTTATGTCTTGGACAGGGGATGGACTGAAGCTTTCTTT
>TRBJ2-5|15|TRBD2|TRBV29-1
CSVGLAGGRQETQYF
TGCAGCGTTGGGCTAGCGGGGGGGCGGCAAGAGACCCAGTACTTC
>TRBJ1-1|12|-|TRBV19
CASMGLNTEAFF
TGTGCCAGTATGGGGCTGAACACTGAAGCTTTCTTT
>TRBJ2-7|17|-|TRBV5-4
CASSSSGAPRTNYEQYF
TGTGCCAGCAGCTCCTCGGGTGCACCGCGAACGAACTACGAGCAGTACTTC
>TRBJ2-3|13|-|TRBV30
CAWSDQNTDTQYF
TGTGCCTGGAGTGACCAGAACACAGATACGCAGTATTTT
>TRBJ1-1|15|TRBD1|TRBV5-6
CASSYRTGMNTEAFF
TGTGCCAGCAGTTATCGGACAGGGATGAACACTGAAGCTTTCTTT
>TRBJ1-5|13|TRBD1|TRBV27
CASGTGEVQHQHF
TGTGCCAGCGGTACAGGGGAGGTTCAGCACCAGCATTTT
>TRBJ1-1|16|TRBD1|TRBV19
CASSLDRASWDTEAFF
TGTGCCAGTAGCCTAGACAGGGCTAGCTGGGACACTGAAGCTTTCTTT
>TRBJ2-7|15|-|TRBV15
CATSRDLTVTYEQYF
TGTGCCACCAGCAGAGATCTCACAGTAACCTACGAGCAGTACTTC
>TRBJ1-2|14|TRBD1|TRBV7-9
CASGPGQGLYGYTF
TGTGCCAGCGGCCCGGGACAGGGACTCTATGGCTACACCTTC
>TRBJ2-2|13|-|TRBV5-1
CASSPLEVGELFF
TGCGCCAGCAGCCCCCTTGAGGTTGGGGAGCTGTTTTTT
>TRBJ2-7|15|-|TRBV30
CAWSVSHQDSYEQYF
TGTGCCTGGAGTGTCAGCCACCAGGACTCCTACGAGCAGTACTTC
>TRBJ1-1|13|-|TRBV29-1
CSVAGQLNTEAFF
TGCAGCGTGGCCGGACAGTTGAACACTGAAGCTTTCTTT
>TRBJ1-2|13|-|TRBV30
CAWSPGDSYGYTF
TGTGCCTGGAGTCCAGGGGATAGCTATGGCTACACCTTC
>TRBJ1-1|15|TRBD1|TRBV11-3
CASSSRQGEGSEAFF
TGTGCCAGCAGCTCTAGACAGGGGGAAGGATCTGAAGCTTTCTTT
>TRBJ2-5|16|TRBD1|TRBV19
CASSTRQGLAQETQYF
TGTGCCAGTAGTACCCGACAGGGGTTAGCCCAAGAGACCCAGTACTTC
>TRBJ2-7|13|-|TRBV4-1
CASSQPFSDEQYF
TGCGCCAGCAGCCAACCGTTCTCCGACGAGCAGTACTTC
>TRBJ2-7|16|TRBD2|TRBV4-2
CASSLGLAGGGLEQYF
TGTGCCAGCAGCCTTGGACTAGCGGGAGGGGGGCTCGAGCAGTACTTC
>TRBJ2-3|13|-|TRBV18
CASSPSSTDKQYF
TGTGCCAGCTCACCGTCTAGCACAGATAAGCAGTATTTT
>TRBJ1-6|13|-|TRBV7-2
CASSPPDNSPLHF
TGTGCCAGCAGCCCACCGGATAATTCACCCCTCCACTTT
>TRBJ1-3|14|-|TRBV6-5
CATTMGGGGNTIYF
TGTGCCACCACCATGGGGGGTGGTGGAAACACCATATATTTT
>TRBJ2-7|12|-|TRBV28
CASSFIGDEQYF
TGTGCCAGCAGTTTTATCGGGGACGAGCAGTACTTC
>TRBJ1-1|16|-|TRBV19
CASSFRTNGGVTEAFF
TGTGCCAGTAGTTTCCGGACGAACGGAGGAGTCACTGAAGCTTTCTTT
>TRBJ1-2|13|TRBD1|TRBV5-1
CASSQGTGYGYTF
TGCGCCAGCAGCCAGGGGACAGGCTATGGCTACACCTTC
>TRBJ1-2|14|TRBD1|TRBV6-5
CASSSTGASYGYTF
TGTGCCAGCAGTTCAACAGGGGCCAGCTATGGCTACACCTTC
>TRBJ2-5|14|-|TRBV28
CASSLTGTGETQYF
TGTGCCAGCAGTTTAACGGGAACCGGGGAGACCCAGTACTTC
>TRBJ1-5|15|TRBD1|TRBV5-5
CASSFNRGAYQPQHF
TGTGCCAGCAGCTTCAACAGGGGAGCATATCAGCCCCAGCATTTT
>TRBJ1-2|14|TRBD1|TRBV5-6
CASSLGRGFNGYTF
TGTGCCAGCAGCTTGGGCAGGGGGTTTAATGGCTACACCTTC
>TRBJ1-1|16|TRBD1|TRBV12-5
CASGLGKTGGNTEAFF
TGTGCTAGTGGTTTGGGTAAGACAGGGGGAAACACTGAAGCTTTCTTT
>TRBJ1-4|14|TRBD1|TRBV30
CAWSVGDSGEKLFF
TGTGCCTGGAGTGTGGGGGACAGCGGAGAAAAACTGTTTTTT
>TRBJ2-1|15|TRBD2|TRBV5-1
CASSLEVAGGNEQFF
TGCGCCAGCAGCTTGGAAGTAGCGGGGGGGAATGAGCAGTTCTTC
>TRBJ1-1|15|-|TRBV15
CATSREGGLNTEAFF
TGTGCCACCAGCAGAGAGGGGGGTTTGAACACTGAAGCTTTCTTT
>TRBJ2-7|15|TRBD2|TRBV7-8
CASSSLAVSSYEQYF
TGTGCCAGCAGCTCCCTAGCGGTGAGCTCCTACGAGCAGTACTTC
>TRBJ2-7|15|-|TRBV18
CASSTSDGDMQEQYF
TGTGCCAGCTCAACTTCGGATGGGGACATGCAGGAGCAGTACTTC
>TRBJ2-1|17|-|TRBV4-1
CASSQDGGRLSDNEQFF
TGCGCCAGCAGCCAAGATGGCGGCAGACTCTCCGACAATGAGCAGTTCTTC
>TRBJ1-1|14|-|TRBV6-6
CASSRLSGNTEAFF
TGTGCCAGCAGTCGTTTGTCGGGGAACACTGAAGCTTTCTTT
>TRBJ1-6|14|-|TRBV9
CASSVGGYNSPLHF
TGTGCCAGCAGCGTTGGAGGGTATAATTCACCCCTCCACTTT
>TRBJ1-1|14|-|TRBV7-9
CASSPKTPNTEAFF
TGTGCCAGCAGCCCCAAGACACCGAACACTGAAGCTTTCTTT
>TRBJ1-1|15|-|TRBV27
CASSSAGGTGTEAFF
TGTGCCAGCAGTTCCGCTGGGGGGACGGGGACTGAAGCTTTCTTT
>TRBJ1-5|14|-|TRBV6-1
CASSPSGKNQPQHF
TGTGCCAGCAGTCCATCAGGGAAGAATCAGCCCCAGCATTTT
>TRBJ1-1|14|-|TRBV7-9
CASSAPQGDTEAFF
TGTGCCAGCAGCGCACCACAGGGAGACACTGAAGCTTTCTTT
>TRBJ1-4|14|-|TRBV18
CASSPPGDSEKLFF
TGTGCCAGCTCACCACCGGGTGACAGTGAAAAACTGTTTTTT
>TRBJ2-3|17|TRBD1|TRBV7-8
CASSFGTGLLGTDTQYF
TGTGCCAGCAGCTTCGGGACAGGGCTTCTCGGCACAGATACGCAGTATTTT
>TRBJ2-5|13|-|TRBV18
CASSPRPQETQYF
TGTGCCAGCTCACCACGGCCCCAAGAGACCCAGTACTTC